This T cell receptor (beta chain) was obtained from a study of OX40 agonist ivuxolimab in advanced cancers. In its sample, this clone was seen once. The data were produced by immunoSEQ multiplex PCR, yet TCRdb's version contains in-frame clones alone and is incomplete. The sample holds tens of thousands of clones; just under 90% are singletons and the top ten take around 1.5%. The TCR was taken from an adult with an advanced solid tumor such as melanoma, head and neck, liver or kidney cancer. This specimen was CD4+ or CD8+ T cells sorted from blood, taken in a trial of the OX40 agonist ivuxolimab.

CDR3 amino acids: CASSYSAEGYGYTF. CDR3 DNA: TGTGCCAGCAGTTACTCTGCAGAGGGCTATGGCTACACCTTC. The V call is TRBV6-5, the J call TRBJ1-2; no clear D. With 0 bases removed from V and 4 bases from J, the gap between germline ends came to 9 bases. The length of the CDR3 is 14 residues. The germline V gene encodes CDR1 MNHEY and CDR2 SVGAGI.